This T cell receptor beta chain was sequenced during a study of T cell repertoires in cytomegalovirus infection. Study information: Indications of both CMV infection and matching HLA type were provided by public TCR beta signatures.

This clonotype has only a few counts. Its antigen is not identified. The CDR3 runs to 13 residues. Trimming shortened V by 7 bases and J by 8 bases, and 15 bases separated the two germline ends. Germline CDR1 reads SQVTM; CDR2 reads ANQGSEA. TCRdb re-derived calls from the reads in MiXCR, one entry per CDR3 protein. The sample carries almost 550,000 distinct CDR3 sequences, about 15% recorded once. Study-level points and caveats: CMV-specific HLA-C-restricted TCR beta clonotypes dominated the ex vivo response. Identification of carriers of CMV plus the relevant HLA was performed using cumulative public TCR beta family frequency.

This sequence joins TRBV29-1 and TRBJ1-6; D is unresolved. The sequenced sample was CD8+ T cells from PBMCs. The receptor's source is a human donor in good health (CMV status not recorded). Some clones in this sample may be carry-over from other donors' samples. The CDR3 protein is CSAQDGDYSPLHF. CDR3 DNA: TGCAGCGCCCAGGACGGGGATTATTCACCCCTCCACTTT.